The rows below give T cell receptor beta chains drawn from one sample of a study of CD4 T cells in relation to SARS-CoV-2 and coronaviruses. Method: immunoSEQ multiplex PCR; TCRdb's copy keeps in-frame clones and lacks some. Of some 64,000 clones in the sample, roughly 93% were seen once. The sequencing sample was made of naive CD4+ T cells from PBMCs. The receptors come from a human donor in good health. CDR3s include the opening cysteine and the closing phenylalanine or tryptophan. The D gene is left open where the match is weak. Rows may omit the clone size; those that give it use once, few, many or a size class.

j_gene,d_gene,abundance,v_gene,CDR3nt,CDR3aa
TRBJ2-5,NA,NA,TRBV10-1,TGCGCCAGCAGGAACCACTTTAACACAGAGACCCAGTACTTC,CASRNHFNTETQYF
TRBJ1-2,TRBD1,NA,TRBV5-1,TGCGCCAGCAGCTTGGTGGGACAGGCCATAGGGGGCTACACCTTC,CASSLVGQAIGGYTF
TRBJ2-5,NA,NA,TRBV28,TGTGCCAGCAGCCAACCTCGACCCCCGGAGACCCAGTACTTC,CASSQPRPPETQYF
TRBJ2-7,NA,once,TRBV6-5,TGTGCCAGCAGGACAGTTAATGGCTACGAGCAGTACTTC,CASRTVNGYEQYF
TRBJ1-5,NA,NA,TRBV28,TGTGCCAGCAGTTTTCATCGGGGTCAGCCCCAGCATTTT,CASSFHRGQPQHF
TRBJ1-4,TRBD1,NA,TRBV7-9,TGTGCCAGCAGCTTACGACAGGGGATTTCGAGTGAAAAACTGTTTTTT,CASSLRQGISSEKLFF
TRBJ2-7,TRBD2,once,TRBV5-4,TGTGCCAGCAGCTTGAGCGGGACGACCGGCTACGAGCAGTACTTC,CASSLSGTTGYEQYF
TRBJ1-1,NA,NA,TRBV5-5,TGTGCCAGCAGCTCAGGTACGGGGTTCATGAACACTGAAGCTTTCTTT,CASSSGTGFMNTEAFF
TRBJ2-3,NA,once,TRBV11-2,TGTGCCAGCAGCTTAGGTGGGGTCAGGGATACGCAGTATTTT,CASSLGGVRDTQYF
TRBJ1-6,TRBD1,NA,TRBV14,TGTGCCAGCAGCCAATATACCGGGACAGGGCAATCACCCCTCCACTTT,CASSQYTGTGQSPLHF
TRBJ1-1,NA,NA,TRBV28,TGTGCCAGCAGTAAAGGCGGGGGAGTGAACACTGAAGCTTTCTTT,CASSKGGGVNTEAFF
TRBJ2-4,NA,NA,TRBV6-5,TGTGCCAGCTCCCTGGGGGGATTCGGCAAAAACATTCAGTACTTC,CASSLGGFGKNIQYF
TRBJ2-5,TRBD2,NA,TRBV7-8,TGTGCCAGCAGCTTACGGCGGGAGTATGAGACCCAGTACTTC,CASSLRREYETQYF
TRBJ1-3,NA,NA,TRBV5-1,TGCGCCAGCAGCTTTGACAGCTCTGGAAACACCATATATTTT,CASSFDSSGNTIYF
TRBJ2-2,NA,NA,TRBV7-3,TGTGCCAGCAGCTTATACAAAGAAAACACCGGGGAGCTGTTTTTT,CASSLYKENTGELFF
TRBJ2-1,TRBD2,NA,TRBV5-8,TGTGCCAGCAGCAGCGGACTAGCGGGAGGGTTGAATGAGCAGTTCTTC,CASSSGLAGGLNEQFF
TRBJ2-5,NA,NA,TRBV19,TGTGCCAGTAGCCCGGGACATTCACAAGAGACCCAGTACTTC,CASSPGHSQETQYF
TRBJ2-7,NA,NA,TRBV5-1,TGCGCCAGCAGCACCGAAGGTCTTTACGAGCAGTACTTC,CASSTEGLYEQYF
TRBJ2-1,TRBD2,few,TRBV4-2,TGTGCCAGCAGCCAAATAGCGGGAGGATCCTACAATGAGCAGTTCTTC,CASSQIAGGSYNEQFF
TRBJ2-1,NA,once,TRBV6-5,TGTGCCAGCAGTCCCTGGCGGGCCTCCTACAATGAGCAGTTCTTC,CASSPWRASYNEQFF
TRBJ1-4,NA,NA,TRBV20-1,TGCAGTGTCGGCAGGAATGAAAAACTGTTTTTT,CSVGRNEKLFF
TRBJ2-5,TRBD1,NA,TRBV24-1,TGTGCCACCAGTGCCTCAGGGGGAGAGACCCAGTACTTC,CATSASGGETQYF
TRBJ1-1,TRBD1,once,TRBV18,TGTGCCAGCTCATGGGACAGGGGGGCTGAAGCTTTCTTT,CASSWDRGAEAFF
TRBJ1-6,TRBD1,few,TRBV7-9,TGTGCCAGCAGCCAAGGGACAGTTCTAGGCTCACCCCTCCACTTT,CASSQGTVLGSPLHF
TRBJ1-6,NA,NA,TRBV6-5,TGTGCCAGTTGGGCGGCCAGCTCCTATAATTCACCCCTCCACTTT,CASWAASSYNSPLHF
TRBJ2-1,NA,NA,TRBV20-1,TGCAGTGCTAGTCCGCGTAGCGGCTACAATGAGCAGTTCTTC,CSASPRSGYNEQFF
TRBJ1-1,TRBD1,once,TRBV10-3,TGTGCCATCAGTGCAAACCCACCGGGACAGGGGGCGACGGAAGCTTTCTTT,CAISANPPGQGATEAFF
TRBJ1-2,TRBD1,NA,TRBV29-1,TGCAGCGCCCCCACCGCGGGACAGGGGGGGTATGGCTACACCTTC,CSAPTAGQGGYGYTF
TRBJ1-4,NA,NA,TRBV21-1,TGTGCCAGCAGCAAAGTCCCGAACAGGGGCTGGCCTAATGAAAAACTGTTTTTT,CASSKVPNRGWPNEKLFF
TRBJ2-3,TRBD1,once,TRBV5-6,TGTGCCAGCAGCTGGACAGGGACAGATACGCAGTATTTT,CASSWTGTDTQYF
TRBJ2-1,TRBD2,few,TRBV5-4,TGTGCCAGCAGTTTAGGACTAGCGGTATACAATGAGCAGTTCTTC,CASSLGLAVYNEQFF
TRBJ1-5,NA,NA,TRBV7-2,TGTGCCAGCAACGCCGGGAGAGATAGCAATCAGCCCCAGCATTTT,CASNAGRDSNQPQHF
TRBJ2-7,TRBD2,NA,TRBV6-5,TGTGCCAGCAGTTTCCAAAGCGGGAGGACCTACGAGCAGTACTTC,CASSFQSGRTYEQYF
TRBJ1-1,TRBD1,NA,TRBV28,TGTGCCAGCAGTAGGACAGGCGGTCAGGGCACTGAAGCTTTCTTT,CASSRTGGQGTEAFF
TRBJ2-7,TRBD2,once,TRBV7-9,TGTGCCAGCAGCGGGGGGACTAGCGGGAGGGGACGGCCTCTGGAGCAGTACTTC,CASSGGTSGRGRPLEQYF
TRBJ2-7,NA,NA,TRBV11-3,TGTGCCAGCAGCAAGCAAAGGAGCTCCTACGAGCAGTACTTC,CASSKQRSSYEQYF
TRBJ1-1,NA,NA,TRBV6-5,TGTGCCAGCAAGCCAGAGAGTCGGAACACTGAAGCTTTCTTT,CASKPESRNTEAFF
TRBJ2-5,TRBD2,once,TRBV6-5,TGTGCCAGCAAAAGACTAGCGGAAGAGACCCAGTACTTC,CASKRLAEETQYF
TRBJ2-3,TRBD2,NA,TRBV19,TGTGCCAGTAGTTGGAGGACTAGCCGCGTCCAACGCACAGATACGCAGTATTTT,CASSWRTSRVQRTDTQYF
TRBJ2-3,TRBD2,NA,TRBV24-1,TGTGCCACCCGCGGGGGTAGCAGTACGGGAGATACGCAGTATTTT,CATRGGSSTGDTQYF
TRBJ2-7,TRBD2,NA,TRBV18,TGTGCCAGCTCATACGGGGGGGGCGAGCAGTACTTC,CASSYGGGEQYF
TRBJ1-2,NA,few,TRBV28,TGTGCCAGCAGTCCCGAGGGGTTTGGCTACACCTTC,CASSPEGFGYTF
TRBJ1-1,NA,NA,TRBV28,TGTGCCAGCAGTTTATTGAAGGGGATGAACACTGAAGCTTTCTTT,CASSLLKGMNTEAFF
TRBJ1-6,NA,NA,TRBV3-1/TRBV3-2,TGTGCCAGCAGGGACACAGAGTGGGTAAATTCACCCCTCCACTTT,CASRDTEWVNSPLHF
TRBJ2-7,NA,NA,TRBV7-3,TGTGCCAGCAGCTCTGGACAGACCTACGAGCAGTACTTC,CASSSGQTYEQYF
TRBJ2-7,NA,once,TRBV2,TGTGCCACCCAGGGCCAGGGGTACCACGAGCAGTACTTC,CATQGQGYHEQYF